These 10 T cell receptor beta chains came from one sample sequenced in a study of T cell responses to AZD1222 COVID-19 vaccine. Some clones are missing from TCRdb's copy, which holds only in-frame ones; the method was immunoSEQ multiplex PCR. The sample carries some 110,000 clones, around 85% recorded once. Source: peripheral blood, taken on day 0 of MenACWY control vaccination. The receptors stem from an adult in good health.

A few counts support this clone. This chain connects TRBV4-3 to TRBJ2-5; D possibly matches TRBD1 or TRBD2 (6 bases each). Germline V gene data show CDR1 as LGHNA and CDR2 as YSLEER. The CDR3 loop spans 16 amino acids. Trimming took 1 base from V and 4 from J, leaving 16 bases between them. The CDR3 coding sequence is TGCGCCAGCAGCCAAGGGCCGGGGGCGATAGGAGAGACCCAGTACTTC. Amino acid sequence: CASSQGPGAIGETQYF.

The chain joins TRBV6-2 or TRBV6-3 to TRBJ2-5, with 7 nucleotides matching TRBD1. Trimming took 0 bases from V and 2 from J; bases not matched to a gene: 6. CDR3 length: 16 amino acids. Per germline, CDR1 MNHEY and CDR2 SVGEGT. The CDR3 DNA reads as TGTGCCAGCAGTTACTCAGGGGGCTCCCTTCAAGAGACCCAGTACTTC. This translates into CASSYSGGSLQETQYF.

This chain uses TRBV7-2 with TRBJ1-6, with D unresolved. The CDR3 extends over 17 amino acids. The ends were cut back, 2 bases at V and 9 bases at J, with 20 bases in the middle. CDR1 and CDR2 from the germline V gene are SGHTA and FQGNSA. The DNA of the CDR3 is TGTGCCAGCAGCTTAAGTGGGAGGGCCGGGGTTGGTTCACCCCTCCACTTT. As protein: CASSLSGRAGVGSPLHF. Using reference TRBV7-2 and TRBJ1-6 for the parts outside the CDR3, the full variable domain is GAGVSQSPSNKVTEKGKDVELRCDPISGHTALYWYRQSLGQGLEFLIYFQGNSAPDKSGLPSDRFSAERTGGSVSTLTIQRTQQEDSAVYLCASSLSGRAGVGSPLHFGNGTRLTVT.

V gene TRBV30 combines with J gene TRBJ2-2; 7 nucleotides line up with TRBD1. The CDR3 covers 17 residues. V was pared by 3 bases and J by 5 bases, with 15 bases of the junction left unmatched. Germline CDR1 GTSNPN, CDR2 SVGIG (reference sequence). The CDR3: CAWSNRYRQGGTGELFF. The CDR3 DNA follows: TGTGCCTGGAGCAATAGATATAGACAGGGTGGGACCGGGGAGCTGTTTTTT.

The V gene is TRBV6-6, the J gene TRBJ1-2, with 12 positions matching TRBD1. The CDR3 extends over 15 amino acids. CDR1 is MNHNY, CDR2 SVGAGI, per germline (reference sequence). Losses at the gene ends were 6 bases for V and 2 bases for J; bases not matched to a gene: 4. CDR3 sequence (DNA): TGTGCCAGCAGACCAGGGACAGGGGGCAACTATGGCTACACCTTC. Protein product: CASRPGTGGNYGYTF.

This chain links TRBV11-2 with TRBJ2-3; D possibly corresponds to TRBD1 (6 bases). With 3 bases removed from V and 1 base from J, the gap between germline ends came to 11 bases. Germline assignment: CDR1 SGHAT and CDR2 FQNNGV. This CDR3 is 15 amino acids long. CDR3 sequence (DNA): TGTGCCAGCAGCTTCCTCGCAGGGGGCACAGATACGCAGTATTTT. This gives the protein CASSFLAGGTDTQYF. Combining the CDR3 with reference TRBV11-2 and TRBJ2-3 gives the whole variable domain EAGVAQSPRYKIIEKRQSVAFWCNPISGHATLYWYQQILGQGPKLLIQFQNNGVVDDSQLPKDRFSAERLKGVDSTLKIQPAKLEDSAVYLCASSFLAGGTDTQYFGPGTRLTVL.

The chain has TRBV11-2 and TRBJ2-7; tentative D call: TRBD2 (5 bases). This CDR3 has 14 residues. The V gene's germline CDR1 is SGHAT and CDR2 FQNNGV. Trimming pared 2 bases from V and 3 bases from J, leaving 11 bases between. The CDR3 nucleotides are TGTGCCAGCAGCTTATATTCGGGGATCTACGAGCAGTACTTC. Its protein is CASSLYSGIYEQYF.

The chain carries TRBV11-2 and TRBJ2-2; D is possibly TRBD1 (5 bases). The CDR3 runs to 13 residues. V was cut by 1 base and J by 10 bases, with 10 bases left in between. CDR1 and CDR2 from the germline V gene are SGHAT and FQNNGV. The CDR3 DNA sequence: TGTGCCAGCAGCTTAGCCTGGGGCACGGAGCTGTTTTTT. Amino acid sequence: CASSLAWGTELFF.

The chain combines TRBV5-4 with TRBJ1-2; 11 nucleotides line up with TRBD1. The V and J ends lost 1 base and 8 bases, in that order; junction bases with no gene match: 13. The CDR3 is made up of 17 amino acids. Germline V gene sequence: CDR1 SGHNT, CDR2 YYREEE (reference sequence). Here the CDR3 reads CASSLKRTGGSLGGYTF. The CDR3 nucleotides read TGTGCCAGCAGCTTGAAAAGGACAGGGGGCTCCCTGGGGGGCTACACCTTC.

This chain links TRBV15 with TRBJ1-4, with D maybe TRBD1 (5 bases). This CDR3 region has 16 residues. The V gene's germline CDR1 is LNHNV and CDR2 YYDKDF (reference sequence). Trimming removed 1 base at V and 2 bases at J, with 11 bases between. Written as DNA, the CDR3 is TGTGCCACCAGCAGAGCGAGTGGGGGGACTAATGAAAAACTGTTTTTT. This codes for CATSRASGGTNEKLFF.